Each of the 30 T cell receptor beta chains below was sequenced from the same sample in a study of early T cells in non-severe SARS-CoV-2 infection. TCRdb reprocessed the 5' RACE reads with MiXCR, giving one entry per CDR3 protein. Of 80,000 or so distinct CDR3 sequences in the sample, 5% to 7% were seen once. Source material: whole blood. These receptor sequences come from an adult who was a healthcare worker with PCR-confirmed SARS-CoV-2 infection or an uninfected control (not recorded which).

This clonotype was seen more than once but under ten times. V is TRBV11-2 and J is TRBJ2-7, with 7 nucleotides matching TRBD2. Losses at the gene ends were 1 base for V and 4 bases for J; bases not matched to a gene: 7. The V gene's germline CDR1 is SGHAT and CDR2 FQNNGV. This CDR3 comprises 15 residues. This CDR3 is CASSLVWEGGYEQYF. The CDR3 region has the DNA TGTGCCAGCAGCTTAGTTTGGGAGGGCGGATACGAGCAGTACTTC.

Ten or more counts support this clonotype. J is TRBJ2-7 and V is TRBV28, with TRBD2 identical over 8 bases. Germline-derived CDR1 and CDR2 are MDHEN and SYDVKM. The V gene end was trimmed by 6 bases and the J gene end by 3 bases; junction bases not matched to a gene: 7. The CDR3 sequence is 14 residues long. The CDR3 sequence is CASRRAGDLYEQYF. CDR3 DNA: TGTGCCAGCAGACGAGCGGGGGACCTCTACGAGCAGTACTTC.

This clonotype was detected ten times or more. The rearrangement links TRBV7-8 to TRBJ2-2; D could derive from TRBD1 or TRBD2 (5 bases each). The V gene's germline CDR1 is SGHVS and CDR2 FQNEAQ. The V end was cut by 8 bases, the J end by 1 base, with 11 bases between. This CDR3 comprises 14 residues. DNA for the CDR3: TGTGCCAGCCGAGGGCAGGGGAACACCGGGGAGCTGTTTTTT. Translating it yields CASRGQGNTGELFF.

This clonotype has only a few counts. CDR3 amino acids: CASSQEQGISYNEQFF. CDR3 sequence (DNA): TGTGCCAGCAGCCAAGAACAGGGGATCTCCTACAATGAGCAGTTCTTC. This chain connects TRBV4-2 to TRBJ2-1; 7 bases align to TRBD1. Germline trimming cut 0 bases from V and 0 bases from J; bases unmatched to any gene: 2. Germline CDR1 is LGHNA and CDR2 is YNFKEQ. The CDR3 is 16 residues long.

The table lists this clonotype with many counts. CDR3 coding DNA: TGTGCCAGCACCCCCAGCGGGAGGGCCTATTCCCGTGAGCAGTTCTTC. Its translation is CASTPSGRAYSREQFF. This chain connects TRBV6-2 or TRBV6-3 to TRBJ2-1; 10 positions agree with TRBD2. The CDR3 is 16 residues long. V gave up 7 bases and J gave up 9 bases; unmatched junction bases: 15. The germline V gene has CDR1 MNHEY and CDR2 SVGEGT.

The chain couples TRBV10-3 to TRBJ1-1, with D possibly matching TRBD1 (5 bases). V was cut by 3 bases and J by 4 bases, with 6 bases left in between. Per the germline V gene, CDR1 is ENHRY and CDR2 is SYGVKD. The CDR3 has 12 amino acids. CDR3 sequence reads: CAISDQGTEAFF. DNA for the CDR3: TGTGCCATCAGTGACCAGGGCACTGAAGCTTTCTTT.

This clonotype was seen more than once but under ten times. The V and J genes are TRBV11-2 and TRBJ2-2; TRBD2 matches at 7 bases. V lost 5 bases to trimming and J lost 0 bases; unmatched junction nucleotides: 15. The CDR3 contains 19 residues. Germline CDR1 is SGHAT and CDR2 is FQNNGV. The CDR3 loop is CASSQRMVAGLSNTGELFF. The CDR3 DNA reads TGTGCCAGCAGCCAGCGGATGGTAGCGGGCCTCTCGAACACCGGGGAGCTGTTTTTT.

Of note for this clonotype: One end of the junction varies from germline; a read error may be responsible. The chain's CDR3 is CVSSLAHNEQYF. The CDR3, as DNA: TGTGTCAGCAGCTTGGCCCATAATGAGCAGTACTTC. The chain couples TRBV5-6 to TRBJ2-7; D unclear. Looked up from germline, CDR1 is SGHDT and CDR2 is YYEEEE. The CDR3 contains 12 residues.

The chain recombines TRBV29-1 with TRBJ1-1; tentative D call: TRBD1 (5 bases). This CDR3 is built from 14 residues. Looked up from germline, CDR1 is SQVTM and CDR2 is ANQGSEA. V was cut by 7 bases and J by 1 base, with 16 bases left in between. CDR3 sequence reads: CSASPRDPNTEAFF. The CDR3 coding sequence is TGCAGCGCATCTCCCAGGGACCCGAACACTGAAGCTTTCTTT.

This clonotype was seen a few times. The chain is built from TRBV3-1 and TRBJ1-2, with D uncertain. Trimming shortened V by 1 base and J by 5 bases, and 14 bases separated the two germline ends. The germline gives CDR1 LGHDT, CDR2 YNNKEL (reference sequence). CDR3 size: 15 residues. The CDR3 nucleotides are TGTGCCAGCAGCCAAGGGACTAATTCGGGTTATGGCTACACCTTC. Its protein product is CASSQGTNSGYGYTF. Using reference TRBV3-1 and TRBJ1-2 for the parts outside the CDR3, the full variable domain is DTAVSQTPKYLVTQMGNDKSIKCEQNLGHDTMYWYKQDSKKFLKIMFSYNNKELIINETVPNRFSPKSPDKAHLNLHINSLELGDSAVYFCASSQGTNSGYGYTFGSGTRLTVV.

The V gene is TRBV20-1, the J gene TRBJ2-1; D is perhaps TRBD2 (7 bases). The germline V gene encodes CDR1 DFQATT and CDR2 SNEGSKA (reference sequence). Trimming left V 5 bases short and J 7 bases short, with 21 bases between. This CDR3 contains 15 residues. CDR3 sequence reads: CSARGAGARLNEQFF. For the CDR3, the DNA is TGCAGTGCTCGGGGGGCGGGAGCTAGGTTGAATGAGCAGTTCTTC.

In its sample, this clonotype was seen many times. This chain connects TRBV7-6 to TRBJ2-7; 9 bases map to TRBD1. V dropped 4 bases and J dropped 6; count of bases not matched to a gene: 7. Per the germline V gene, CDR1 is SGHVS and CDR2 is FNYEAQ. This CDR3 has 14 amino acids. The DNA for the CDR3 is TGTGCCAGCAGCTCAGGGACAGGGCCGGGCGAGCAGTACTTC. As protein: CASSSGTGPGEQYF.

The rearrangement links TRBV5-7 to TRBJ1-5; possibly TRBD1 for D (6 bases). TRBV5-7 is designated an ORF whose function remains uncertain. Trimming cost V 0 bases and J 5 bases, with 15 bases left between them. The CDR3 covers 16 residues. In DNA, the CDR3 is TGTGCCAGCAGCTTGGGGGTTAGGGGACATCATCAGCCCCAGCATTTT. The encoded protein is CASSLGVRGHHQPQHF.

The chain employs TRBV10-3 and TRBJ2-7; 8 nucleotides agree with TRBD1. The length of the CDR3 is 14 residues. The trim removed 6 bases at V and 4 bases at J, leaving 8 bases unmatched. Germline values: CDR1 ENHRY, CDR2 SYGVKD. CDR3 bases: TGTGCCATCAGCAAGGACAGGGTAGAATACGAGCAGTACTTC. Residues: CAISKDRVEYEQYF.

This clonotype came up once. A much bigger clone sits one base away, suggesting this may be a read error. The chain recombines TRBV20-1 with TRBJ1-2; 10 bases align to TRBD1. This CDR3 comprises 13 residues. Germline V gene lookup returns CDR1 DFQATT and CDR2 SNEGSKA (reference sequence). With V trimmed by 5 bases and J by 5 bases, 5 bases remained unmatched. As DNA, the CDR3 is TGCAGTGCTGTGACAGGGGGCCATTATGGCTACACCTTC. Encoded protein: CSAVTGGHYGYTF.

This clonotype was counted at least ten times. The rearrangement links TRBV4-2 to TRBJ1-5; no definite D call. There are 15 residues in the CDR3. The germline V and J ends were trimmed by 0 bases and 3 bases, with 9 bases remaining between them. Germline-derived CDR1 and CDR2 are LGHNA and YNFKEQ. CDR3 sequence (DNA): TGTGCCAGCAGCCAAGATTCGGCGGCCAATCAGCCCCAGCATTTT. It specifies CASSQDSAANQPQHF.

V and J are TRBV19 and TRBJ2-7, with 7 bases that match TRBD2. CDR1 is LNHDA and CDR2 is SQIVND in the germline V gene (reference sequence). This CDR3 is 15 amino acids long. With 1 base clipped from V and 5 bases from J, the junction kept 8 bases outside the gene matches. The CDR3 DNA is TGTGCCAGTAGTATAGTACTAGCGCGTTCTAACGAGCAGTACTTC. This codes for CASSIVLARSNEQYF.

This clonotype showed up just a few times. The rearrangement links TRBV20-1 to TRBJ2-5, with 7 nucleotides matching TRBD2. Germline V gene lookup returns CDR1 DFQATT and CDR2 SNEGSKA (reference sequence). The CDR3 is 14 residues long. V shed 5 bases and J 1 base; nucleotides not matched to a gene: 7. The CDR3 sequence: CSALAERSQETQYF. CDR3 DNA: TGCAGTGCTCTAGCGGAGCGCTCCCAAGAGACCCAGTACTTC.

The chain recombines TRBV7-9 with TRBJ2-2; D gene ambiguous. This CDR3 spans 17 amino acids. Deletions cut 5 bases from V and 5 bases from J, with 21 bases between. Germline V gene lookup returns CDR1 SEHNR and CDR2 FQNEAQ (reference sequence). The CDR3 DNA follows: TGTGCCAGCAGCCCCCCCCTCCAAGGGTGGAGAACCGGGGAGCTGTTTTTT. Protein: CASSPPLQGWRTGELFF.

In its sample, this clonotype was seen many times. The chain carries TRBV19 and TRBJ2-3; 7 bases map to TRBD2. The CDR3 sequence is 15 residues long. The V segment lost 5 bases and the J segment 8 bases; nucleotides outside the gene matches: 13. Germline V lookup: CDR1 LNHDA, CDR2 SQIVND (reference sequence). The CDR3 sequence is CASSRRGSGGGTQYF. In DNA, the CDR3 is TGTGCCAGTAGTCGGCGGGGCTCTGGCGGGGGTACGCAGTATTTT.

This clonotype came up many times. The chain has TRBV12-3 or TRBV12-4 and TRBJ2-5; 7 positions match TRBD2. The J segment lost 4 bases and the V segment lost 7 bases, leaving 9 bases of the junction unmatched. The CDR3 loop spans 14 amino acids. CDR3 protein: CASTSGLLRETQYF. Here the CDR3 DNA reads TGTGCCAGCACCTCGGGACTATTGAGAGAGACCCAGTACTTC.

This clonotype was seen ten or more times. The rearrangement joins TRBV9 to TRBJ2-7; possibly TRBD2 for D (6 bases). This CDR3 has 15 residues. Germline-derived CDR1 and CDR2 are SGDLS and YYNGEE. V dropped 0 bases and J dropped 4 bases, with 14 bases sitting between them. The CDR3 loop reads CASSVGGTGQYEQYF. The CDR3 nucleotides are TGTGCCAGCAGCGTAGGAGGGACTGGTCAGTACGAGCAGTACTTC.

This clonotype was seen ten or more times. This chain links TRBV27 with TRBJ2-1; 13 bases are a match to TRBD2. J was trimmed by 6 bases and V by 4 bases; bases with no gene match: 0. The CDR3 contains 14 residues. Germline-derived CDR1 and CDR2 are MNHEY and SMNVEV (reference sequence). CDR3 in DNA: TGTGCCAGCAGTTGGACTAGCGGGGGCAATGAGCAGTTCTTC. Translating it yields CASSWTSGGNEQFF.

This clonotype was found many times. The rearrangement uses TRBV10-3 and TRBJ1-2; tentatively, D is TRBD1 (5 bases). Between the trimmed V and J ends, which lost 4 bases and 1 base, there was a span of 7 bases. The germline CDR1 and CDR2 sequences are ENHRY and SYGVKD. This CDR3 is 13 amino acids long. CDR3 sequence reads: CAISGGVNYGYTF. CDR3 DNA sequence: TGTGCCATCAGTGGAGGGGTTAACTATGGCTACACCTTC.

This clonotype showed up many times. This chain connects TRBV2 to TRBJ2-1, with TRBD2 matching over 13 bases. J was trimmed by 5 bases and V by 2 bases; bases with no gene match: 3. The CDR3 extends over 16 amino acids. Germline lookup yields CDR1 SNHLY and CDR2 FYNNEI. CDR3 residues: CASSELGTSGDNEQFF. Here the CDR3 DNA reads TGTGCCAGCAGTGAACTGGGGACTAGCGGGGACAATGAGCAGTTCTTC. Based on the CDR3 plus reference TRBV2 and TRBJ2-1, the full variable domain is EPEVTQTPSHQVTQMGQEVILRCVPISNHLYFYWYRQILGQKVEFLVSFYNNEISEKSEIFDDQFSVERPDGSNFTLKIRSTKLEDSAMYFCASSELGTSGDNEQFFGPGTRLTVL.

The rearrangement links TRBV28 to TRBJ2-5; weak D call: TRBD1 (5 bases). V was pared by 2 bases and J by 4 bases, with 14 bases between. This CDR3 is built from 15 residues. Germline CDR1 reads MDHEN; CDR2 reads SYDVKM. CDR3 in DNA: TGTGCCAGCAGTTTAGAAGCAGGGATACGAGAGACCCAGTACTTC. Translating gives CASSLEAGIRETQYF.

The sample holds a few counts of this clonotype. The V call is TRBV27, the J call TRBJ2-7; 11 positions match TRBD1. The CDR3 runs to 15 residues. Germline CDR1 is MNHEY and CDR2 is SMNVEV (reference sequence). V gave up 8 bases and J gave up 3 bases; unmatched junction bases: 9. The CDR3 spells CASGNTGTGGYEQYF. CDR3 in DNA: TGTGCCAGCGGAAATACCGGGACAGGGGGCTACGAGCAGTACTTC.

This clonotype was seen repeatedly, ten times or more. CDR3 sequence (DNA): TGCAGTGCTCTGTCCGCCCCGGGAGGGGGCTACAATGAGCAGTTCTTC. The encoded protein is CSALSAPGGGYNEQFF. The rearrangement uses TRBV20-1 and TRBJ2-1, with 8 bases identical to TRBD2. Trimming took 5 bases from V and 3 from J; bases not matched to a gene: 12. Germline V gene sequence: CDR1 DFQATT, CDR2 SNEGSKA (reference sequence). CDR3 size: 16 residues.

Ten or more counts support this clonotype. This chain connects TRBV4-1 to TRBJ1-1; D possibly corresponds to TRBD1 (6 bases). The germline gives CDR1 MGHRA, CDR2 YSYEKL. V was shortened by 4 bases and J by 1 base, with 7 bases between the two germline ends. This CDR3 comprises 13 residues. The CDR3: CASSLDRNTEAFF. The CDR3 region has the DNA TGCGCCAGCAGCCTGGACAGGAACACTGAAGCTTTCTTT.

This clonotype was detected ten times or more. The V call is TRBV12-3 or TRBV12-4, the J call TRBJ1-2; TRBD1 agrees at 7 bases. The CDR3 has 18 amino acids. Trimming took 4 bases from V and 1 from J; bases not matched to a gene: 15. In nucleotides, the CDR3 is TGTGCCAGCAGTTCGTACACGGGGACAGCGGTTTATAACTATGGCTACACCTTC. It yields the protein CASSSYTGTAVYNYGYTF.